This TCR beta chain was sequenced in a study of shared clonotypes between healthy human individuals. Study results and caveats: Some naive CD4 clonotypes, roughly 4.5%, turned up in common across a handful of donors. Large depth notwithstanding, sorted-subset sequencing proved incomplete by rarefaction. Among donors, clonotype sharing was expected to be affected by sequencing depth.

This clone was seen once. The antigen remains unidentified. CD45RO-negative CD8 cells positively selected for CCR7 made up the naive population, which excluded terminally differentiated effector memory CD45RA+ cells. Original analysis: As immunoSEQ supplied junction-only sequences (without quality scores), filtering differed. Sequencing was performed with immunoSEQ multiplex PCR; in TCRdb, only in-frame clones are kept and a portion is missing. That table supplies the V and J calls and clone size; D and trimming were determined from the DNA. In the table there are some 2 million clones, 85% to 95% of which are singletons. CDR1 is SEHNR, CDR2 FQNEAQ, per germline (reference sequence). The ends lost 10 bases at V and 0 bases at J; junction bases unmatched: 5. The CDR3 consists of 13 residues.

The chain uses TRBV7-9 and TRBJ2-7; 8 bases agree with TRBD1. The receptor comes from a man aged 18 to 29 in good health. The sample consisted of naive CD8+ T cells sorted from blood. Written as DNA, the CDR3 is TGTGCCACCCGGACAGGGAGCTCCTACGAGCAGTACTTC. Residues: CATRTGSSYEQYF.